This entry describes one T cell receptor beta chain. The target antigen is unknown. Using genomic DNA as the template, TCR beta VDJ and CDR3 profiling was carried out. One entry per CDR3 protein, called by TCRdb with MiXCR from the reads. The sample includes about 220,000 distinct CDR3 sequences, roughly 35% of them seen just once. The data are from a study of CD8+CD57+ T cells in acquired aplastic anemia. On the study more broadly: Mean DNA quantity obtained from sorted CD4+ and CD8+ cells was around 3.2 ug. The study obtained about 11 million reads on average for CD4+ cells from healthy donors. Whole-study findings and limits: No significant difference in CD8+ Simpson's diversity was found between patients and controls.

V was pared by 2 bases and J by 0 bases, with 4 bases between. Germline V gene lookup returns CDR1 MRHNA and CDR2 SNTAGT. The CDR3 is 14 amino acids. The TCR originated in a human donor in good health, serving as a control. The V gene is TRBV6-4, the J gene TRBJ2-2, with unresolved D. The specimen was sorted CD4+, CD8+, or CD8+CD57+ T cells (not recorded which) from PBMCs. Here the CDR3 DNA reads TGTGCCAGCAGTGACCCAGCGAACACCGGGGAGCTGTTTTTT. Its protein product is CASSDPANTGELFF.